Listed below are T cell receptor beta chains from one sample, sequenced in a study of T cell repertoires in cytomegalovirus infection. TCRdb called the reads again in MiXCR, with one record for every CDR3 protein. This table holds roughly 640,000 distinct CDR3 sequences, 20% to 25% found once. Specimen: CD8+ T cells from PBMCs. The receptors originated from a human donor in good health (CMV status not recorded). Some clones in this sample may be carry-over from other donors' samples. The CDR3 runs from the conserved cysteine through the conserved F or W. The D gene is left open where the match is weak. Some rows mark clone size as missing; the rest say once, few, many or name a class of expanded clone.

many	.	TRBV7-2	TRBJ2-1	CASSFGLYLNEQFF	TGTGCCAGCAGCTTTGGCCTATACCTCAATGAGCAGTTCTTC
.	.	TRBV5-6	TRBJ2-1	CASSGDPGNLFF	TGTGCCAGCAGCGGGGACCCAGGGAACCTGTTCTTC
many	TRBD1	TRBV6-1	TRBJ1-4	CASRLEAGGVFKNEKLFF	TGTGCCAGCAGGCTGGAGGCAGGGGGCGTTTTTAAAAATGAAAAACTGTTTTTT
.	TRBD2	TRBV29-1	TRBJ2-1	CSVEGPGTSDEQFF	TGCAGCGTTGAAGGCCCCGGGACTAGCGACGAGCAGTTCTTC
.	.	TRBV14	TRBJ2-7	CASSQGPHNSSYEQYF	TGTGCCAGCAGCCAAGGTCCCCACAACAGCTCCTACGAGCAGTACTTC
.	.	TRBV27	TRBJ2-3	CASSSGVANGPQYF	TGTGCCAGCAGTTCGGGTGTCGCTAACGGTCCGCAGTATTTT
many	.	TRBV7-7	TRBJ2-2	CASSPWNSNTGELFF	TGTGCTAGCAGCCCCTGGAACTCGAACACCGGGGAGCTGTTTTTT
few	.	TRBV29-1	TRBJ2-1	CSVIFYSQQFF	TGCAGCGTTATCTTTTACTCTCAGCAGTTCTTC
.	.	TRBV29-1	TRBJ1-2	CSVEGLMEGYTF	TGCAGCGTTGAAGGCTTAATGGAGGGCTACACCTTC
.	.	TRBV24-1	TRBJ2-5	CATSDERQGQETQYF	TGTGCCACCAGTGACGAAAGGCAGGGCCAAGAGACCCAGTACTTC
few	.	TRBV7-4	TRBJ2-1	CASSSERESYNEQFF	TGTGCCAGCAGCTCGGAGCGTGAATCCTACAATGAGCAGTTCTTC
.	TRBD1	TRBV29-1	TRBJ1-1	CSALEGQGDTEAFF	TGCAGCGCCCTCGAGGGACAGGGAGACACTGAAGCTTTCTTT
few	TRBD1	TRBV28	TRBJ2-5	CASSFLTGSGETQYF	TGTGCCAGCAGTTTCCTGACAGGGTCGGGGGAGACCCAGTACTTC
many	.	TRBV10-3	TRBJ2-2	CAINPDLDSTGELFF	TGTGCCATCAATCCCGACTTGGACAGCACCGGGGAGCTGTTTTTT
.	.	TRBV14	TRBJ2-7	CASSQEVQPYEQYF	TGTGCCAGCAGCCAAGAGGTACAGCCGTACGAGCAGTACTTC
few	.	TRBV29-1	TRBJ1-1	CSVVFRVGTEAFF	TGCAGCGTTGTGTTCCGGGTTGGCACTGAAGCTTTCTTT
.	.	TRBV7-8	TRBJ2-1	CASSLGHHNEQFF	TGTGCCAGCAGCTTAGGGCACCACAATGAGCAGTTCTTC
few	.	TRBV7-6	TRBJ2-7	CASSLDVFPEGGGYEQYF	TGTGCCAGCAGCTTAGATGTTTTCCCTGAGGGGGGGGGCTACGAGCAGTACTTC
.	.	TRBV4-1	TRBJ2-5	CASSPVEILDQETQYF	TGCGCCAGCAGCCCAGTGGAAATACTAGACCAAGAGACCCAGTACTTC
once	TRBD2	TRBV29-1	TRBJ2-1	CSVEGLAGRYNEQFF	TGCAGCGTTGAAGGACTAGCGGGGCGTTACAATGAGCAGTTCTTC
few	TRBD2	TRBV14	TRBJ2-7	CASSQETSGPLEQYF	TGTGCCAGCAGCCAAGAGACTAGCGGCCCCCTCGAGCAGTACTTC
few	.	TRBV7-9	TRBJ2-1	CASTSSGFYNEQFF	TGTGCCAGCACCAGCTCGGGGTTCTACAATGAGCAGTTCTTC
.	.	TRBV6-2/TRBV6-3	TRBJ2-2	CASTHAGTSNTGELFF	TGTGCCAGCACCCACGCAGGGACCTCGAACACCGGGGAGCTGTTTTTT
many	.	TRBV7-6	TRBJ1-5	CASSLDARTYSNQPQHF	TGTGCCAGCAGCTTAGATGCCCGGACATATAGCAATCAGCCCCAGCATTTT
few	TRBD1	TRBV5-1	TRBJ1-2	CASSPSGGIGYGYTF	TGCGCCAGCAGCCCGTCAGGGGGAATCGGCTATGGCTACACCTTC
many	.	TRBV7-2	TRBJ1-6	CASSWTGSSYNSPLHF	TGTGCCAGCAGCTGGACGGGAAGCTCCTATAATTCACCCCTCCACTTT
.	TRBD1	TRBV2	TRBJ2-1	CASSYPQGQLRWNEQFF	TGTGCCAGCAGTTATCCGCAGGGACAGCTCCGGTGGAATGAGCAGTTCTTC
.	.	TRBV7-7	TRBJ2-1	CASSLSAIDEQFF	TGTGCTAGCAGCTTATCCGCCATTGATGAGCAGTTCTTC
few	TRBD1	TRBV7-9	TRBJ2-7	CASSPPREGARSYEQYF	TGTGCCAGCAGTCCTCCCCGCGAGGGGGCTAGGTCCTACGAGCAGTACTTC